This is a list of T cell receptor beta chains from one sample in a study of shared clonotypes between healthy human individuals. The data were produced by immunoSEQ multiplex PCR, yet TCRdb's version contains in-frame clones alone and is incomplete. The data show more than 150,000 clones, with roughly 93% seen just once and about 0.067% held by the top ten. Sequenced: naive CD4+ T cells sorted from blood. These receptors all stem from a woman in her twenties or thirties in good health. Both conserved end residues are trimmed from each CDR3. The D gene is left open where the match is weak. Clone size is shown for a subset of rows, as once, few, many or a class of expanded clone.

cdr3_aa clone_size v_call d_call j_call
ASSHLNQPQH - TRBV4-2 - TRBJ1-5
AIRVGTDVAREQY - TRBV10-3 - TRBJ2-5
ASSKRPAGCEQY - TRBV21-1 - -
ASSPTGNEQF - TRBV5-1 TRBD1 TRBJ2-1
ASSVGTGSSGANVLT - TRBV19 - TRBJ2-6
ASRDPKDFSQYEQY - TRBV21-1 - TRBJ2-7
ASSQEWGTRDQPQH once TRBV4-1 - TRBJ1-5
ASSLLKGNPVYEQY - TRBV27 - TRBJ2-7
ASSLVGTDTQY - TRBV7-7 - TRBJ2-3
ASSQKRGLDPTYNEQF - TRBV4-1 TRBD1 TRBJ2-1